Listed here are 7 T cell receptor beta chains from one sample, sequenced in a study of blood T cells in healthy people across ages. Primers used in a second PCR of about 7 to 12 cycles were a sample-barcoded 5' primer and a J-beta primer mix. TCRdb used MiXCR to reprocess the 5' RACE reads, holding one entry per CDR3 protein. The sample comprises some 880,000 distinct CDR3 sequences, about 34% of which are singletons, and 13% rests with the top ten. Sequencing input: blood. These receptors were collected from a man younger than 30 in good health.

This clonotype was recorded at least ten times. The rearrangement uses TRBV12-3 or TRBV12-4 and TRBJ2-5, with 11 nucleotides matching TRBD2. J was trimmed by 7 bases and V by 5 bases; bases with no gene match: 15. The CDR3 covers 17 residues. CDR3 nucleotides: TGTGCCAGCAGTCCGGGGACTAGCGGCTCCCCCGCAGGGACCCAGTACTTC. Residues: CASSPGTSGSPAGTQYF.

The rearrangement uses TRBV14 and TRBJ1-4, with 9 bases fitting TRBD1. The CDR3 is 19 residues long. The germline V gene has CDR1 SGHDN and CDR2 FVKESK. Unmatched junction bases numbered 16, after V lost 4 bases and J lost 4 bases. The CDR3 loop reads CASSPTWILQGASNEKLFF. The CDR3 region has the DNA TGTGCCAGCAGCCCGACATGGATTCTACAGGGGGCCAGTAATGAAAAACTGTTTTTT.

This clonotype has more than one count but fewer than ten. The CDR3 region has the DNA TGTGCCAGCAGTGTGAACCAACAAGAGACCCAGTACTTC. Protein: CASSVNQQETQYF. V and J are TRBV2 and TRBJ2-5; D call uncertain. Trimming took 4 bases from V and 2 from J, leaving 8 bases between them. Germline V lookup: CDR1 SNHLY, CDR2 FYNNEI. The CDR3 runs 13 residues. Combining the CDR3 with reference TRBV2 and TRBJ2-5 gives the whole variable domain EPEVTQTPSHQVTQMGQEVILRCVPISNHLYFYWYRQILGQKVEFLVSFYNNEISEKSEIFDDQFSVERPDGSNFTLKIRSTKLEDSAMYFCASSVNQQETQYFGPGTRLLVL.

The chain combines TRBV5-1 with TRBJ1-1, with 7 positions matching TRBD1. This CDR3 region has 14 residues. Germline V gene data show CDR1 as SGHRS and CDR2 as YFSETQ. V dropped 0 bases and J dropped 5; count of bases not matched to a gene: 4. The CDR3 sequence is CASSLGQGWTEAFF. CDR3 DNA sequence: TGCGCCAGCAGCTTGGGACAGGGTTGGACTGAAGCTTTCTTT. The full variable domain, completed using reference TRBV5-1 and TRBJ1-1, is KAGVTQTPRYLIKTRGQQVTLSCSPISGHRSVSWYQQTPGQGLQFLFEYFSETQRNKGNFPGRFSGRQFSNSRSEMNVSTLELGDSALYLCASSLGQGWTEAFFGQGTRLTVV.

The chain is built from TRBV6-2 or TRBV6-3 and TRBJ1-1; 8 bases are shared with TRBD1. Trimming cost V 4 bases and J 4 bases; bases outside gene matches: 17. There are 18 residues in the CDR3. The germline V gene has CDR1 MNHEY and CDR2 SVGEGT. The chain's CDR3 is CASSSEYQLDRVRTEAFF. The CDR3 DNA reads TGTGCCAGCAGTTCCGAGTATCAGCTGGACAGGGTTCGCACTGAAGCTTTCTTT.

The chain joins TRBV9 to TRBJ1-6; unclear D gene. V was trimmed by 4 bases and J by 13 bases, leaving 12 bases between them. This CDR3 is built from 12 residues. Germline values: CDR1 SGDLS, CDR2 YYNGEE. The CDR3 protein is CASSPPNGPLHF. DNA of the CDR3: TGTGCCAGCAGCCCCCCAAATGGGCCCCTCCACTTT.

This chain joins TRBV9 and TRBJ1-2; the match to TRBD1 covers 8 bases. Germline assignment: CDR1 SGDLS and CDR2 YYNGEE. V shed 0 bases, J shed 8 bases, and the junction held 6 bases outside the gene matches. The CDR3 totals 14 residues. CDR3 in DNA: TGTGCCAGCAGCGTAGGGGGACAGGCTGCCGGCTACACCTTC. It specifies CASSVGGQAAGYTF.